These 18 T cell receptor beta chains share one sample of origin, sequenced in a study of blood T cell repertoires in COVID-19. The method was immunoSEQ multiplex PCR; TCRdb's version includes in-frame clones alone and lacks a portion of them. This table has 230,000 or so clones, 81% appearing once. The sequencing sample was made of peripheral blood. These receptors all stem from a woman aged 80 or over with COVID-19, enrolled during active disease.

The CDR3 reads CASSLGARQAKSPLHF. The CDR3 DNA follows: TGCGCCAGCAGCTTGGGGGCCAGACAGGCCAAATCACCCCTCCACTTT. This sequence joins TRBV5-1 and TRBJ1-6; maybe TRBD1 (6 bases). This CDR3 comprises 16 residues. From germline, CDR1 is SGHRS and CDR2 YFSETQ. V was cut by 0 bases and J by 10 bases, with 17 bases left in between.

This clone was seen only a few times. The rearrangement links TRBV6-5 to TRBJ1-1, with TRBD1 as a possible D gene (5 bases). CDR1 MNHEY and CDR2 SVGAGI come from the germline V gene. V was pared by 6 bases and J by 2 bases, with 13 bases between. CDR3 length: 14 residues. The DNA of the CDR3 is TGTGCCAGCAGAGGGGAACAGGATAACACTGAAGCTTTCTTT. This encodes CASRGEQDNTEAFF.

This sequence joins TRBV25-1 and TRBJ2-7; 10 bases fit TRBD1. The V gene's germline CDR1 is MGHDK and CDR2 SYGVNS. This CDR3 contains 15 residues. V dropped 5 bases and J dropped 4; count of bases not matched to a gene: 8. The CDR3 DNA reads as TGTGCCAGCAGTCCTTCGACAGGGGGCGGATACGAGCAGTACTTC. This codes for CASSPSTGGGYEQYF.

The chain employs TRBV7-9 and TRBJ1-1; a possible D gene is TRBD1 (5 bases). The CDR3 is made up of 16 amino acids. V was shortened by 5 bases and J by 0 bases, with 16 bases between the two germline ends. CDR1 is SEHNR and CDR2 is FQNEAQ in the germline V gene (reference sequence). CDR3 nucleotide sequence: TGTGCCAGCAGCAGCCGAAGGGGCCGGATGAACACTGAAGCTTTCTTT. Protein product: CASSSRRGRMNTEAFF.

This chain links TRBV15 with TRBJ2-7; 10 bases are shared with TRBD1. The CDR3 extends over 15 amino acids. Trimming cost V 6 bases and J 3 bases; bases outside gene matches: 8. The germline CDR1 and CDR2 sequences are LNHNV and YYDKDF (reference sequence). CDR3 sequence: CATRTGTGAGYEQYF. The CDR3 DNA sequence: TGTGCCACCAGAACCGGGACAGGGGCAGGCTACGAGCAGTACTTC. The whole variable domain, remainder taken from reference TRBV15 and TRBJ2-7, is DAMVIQNPRYQVTQFGKPVTLSCSQTLNHNVMYWYQQKSSQAPKLLFHYYDKDFNNEADTPDNFQSRRPNTSFCFLDIRSPGLGDTAMYLCATRTGTGAGYEQYFGPGTRLTVT.

The chain recombines TRBV5-1 with TRBJ2-3; D is ambiguous. Trimming took 4 bases from V and 1 from J, leaving 10 bases between them. The CDR3 sequence is 14 residues long. The germline V gene has CDR1 SGHRS and CDR2 YFSETQ. The CDR3 region has the DNA TGCGCCAGCAGCACTACCCAACGCACAGATACGCAGTATTTT. Its translation: CASSTTQRTDTQYF.

A note on this clone: In the same sample, other DNA sequences code for this CDR3. CDR3 sequence: CASSVASNTEAFF. The CDR3 nucleotides read TGTGCCAGCAGCGTAGCTTCCAACACTGAAGCTTTCTTT. The chain is built from TRBV9 and TRBJ1-1, with D hard to call. Germline CDR1 is SGDLS and CDR2 is YYNGEE. The CDR3 has 13 amino acids. Trimming took off 0 bases at V and 2 bases at J, with 5 bases between the two ends.

The rearrangement links TRBV12-5 to TRBJ2-5, with 10 positions matching TRBD1. The CDR3 covers 19 residues. The V and J ends lost 1 base and 5 bases, in that order; junction bases with no gene match: 16. Germline V CDR1 and CDR2: LGHNT, FRNRAP. The CDR3 coding sequence is TGTGCTAGTGGTTTGGGTTTGAACCAGCCGGGACAGGGGCGGGAGACCCAGTACTTC. Amino acid sequence: CASGLGLNQPGQGRETQYF.

V is TRBV5-1 and J is TRBJ1-1; TRBD1 matches at 8 bases. CDR1 is SGHRS and CDR2 is YFSETQ in the germline V gene. The V and J ends lost 1 base and 6 bases, in that order; junction bases with no gene match: 5. This CDR3 has 14 amino acids. In DNA form, the CDR3 reads TGCGCCAGCAGCTTGCAGGGGGCGGATCCTGAAGCTTTCTTT. Translating it yields CASSLQGADPEAFF.

V usage is TRBV19 and J usage is TRBJ1-2; TRBD1 is a possible D gene (5 bases). The CDR3 has 15 amino acids. V lost 7 bases and J lost 4, with 19 bases in between. The germline CDR1 and CDR2 sequences are LNHDA and SQIVND (reference sequence). The CDR3 loop reads CASNPQGSKIYGYTF. The DNA for the CDR3 is TGTGCCAGTAACCCCCAGGGTTCGAAGATCTATGGCTACACCTTC.

The chain joins TRBV28 to TRBJ1-1; possible D gene TRBD1, 5 bases. The CDR3 loop spans 12 amino acids. Germline-derived CDR1 and CDR2 are MDHEN and SYDVKM. The germline V and J ends were trimmed by 7 bases and 4 bases, with 10 bases remaining between them. The CDR3 DNA reads TGTGCCAGCATACGACAGCCCACTGAAGCTTTCTTT. As protein: CASIRQPTEAFF.

DNA for the CDR3: TGCGCCAGCAGCTTGGCGCAGGGGCAGAATTCACCCCTCCACTTT. This encodes CASSLAQGQNSPLHF. This chain joins TRBV5-1 and TRBJ1-6; a possible D gene is TRBD1 (6 bases). This CDR3 is 15 amino acids long. V lost 0 bases and J lost 7, with 11 bases in between. CDR1 and CDR2 (germline): SGHRS, YFSETQ.

This clone has more than one count but fewer than ten. This chain connects TRBV29-1 to TRBJ1-2; no definite D call. V was pared by 7 bases and J by 1 base, with 16 bases between. CDR3 length: 14 residues. In germline, CDR1 is SQVTM, CDR2 ANQGSEA. Written as DNA, the CDR3 is TGCAGCGCTGCGGGTCTCTCCGATAACTATGGCTACACCTTC. The encoded protein is CSAAGLSDNYGYTF.

This clone was seen a handful of times. The chain combines TRBV4-3 with TRBJ1-5; D is undetermined. Germline lookup yields CDR1 LGHNA and CDR2 YSLEER. V shed 0 bases and J shed 9 bases, with 12 bases lying between them. The CDR3 has 14 residues. The CDR3 sequence is CASSQDRSARPQHF. In DNA, the CDR3 is TGCGCCAGCAGCCAAGATAGGAGCGCCCGGCCCCAGCATTTT.

The rearrangement joins TRBV6-6 to TRBJ1-5; D unclear. Germline CDR1 and CDR2: MNHNY and SVGAGI (reference sequence). The CDR3 is made up of 14 amino acids. Deletions cut 2 bases from V and 0 bases from J, with 5 bases between. CDR3 region: CASSYVNSNQPQHF. The CDR3, as DNA: TGTGCCAGCAGTTACGTTAATAGCAATCAGCCCCAGCATTTT.

This rearrangement joins TRBV2 to TRBJ2-1, with 9 bases aligning to TRBD1. This CDR3 comprises 15 residues. Looked up from germline, CDR1 is SNHLY and CDR2 is FYNNEI. V gave up 5 bases and J gave up 1 base; unmatched junction bases: 3. The CDR3 region is CASSLQGASYNEQFF. The CDR3 DNA reads TGTGCCAGCAGTCTACAGGGGGCTTCCTACAATGAGCAGTTCTTC. The full variable domain, rest sourced from reference TRBV2 and TRBJ2-1, is EPEVTQTPSHQVTQMGQEVILRCVPISNHLYFYWYRQILGQKVEFLVSFYNNEISEKSEIFDDQFSVERPDGSNFTLKIRSTKLEDSAMYFCASSLQGASYNEQFFGPGTRLTVL.

V and J are TRBV30 and TRBJ2-3; 9 bases agree with TRBD2. Germline V gene data show CDR1 as GTSNPN and CDR2 as SVGIG (reference sequence). Trimming removed 5 bases from V and 1 base from J; junction bases left unmatched: 4. This CDR3 spans 14 amino acids. The CDR3 loop is CAWGRTSGTDTQYF. CDR3 nucleotides: TGTGCCTGGGGTAGGACTAGCGGCACAGATACGCAGTATTTT.

This sequence joins TRBV7-2 and TRBJ2-7, with D possibly matching TRBD2 (6 bases). The V end lost 1 base, the J end lost 6 bases, and 10 bases lay between the germline ends. Germline CDR1 reads SGHTA; CDR2 reads FQGNSA. The CDR3 is made up of 13 amino acids. In nucleotides, the CDR3 is TGTGCCAGCAGCTTAGGGGAGGCGCTCGAGCAGTACTTC. This translates into CASSLGEALEQYF.